What follows are 24 T cell receptor beta chains derived from one specimen sequenced in a study of shared clonotypes between healthy human individuals. Clones were sequenced by immunoSEQ multiplex PCR, and TCRdb holds only the in-frame ones, with some missing. The table shows over a million clones, with 75% to 85% occurring only once. Sequences were obtained from memory CD4+ T cells from PBMCs. Noted subset: CD45RA-negative fraction. These receptors all stem from a young man in good health. Some clones in this sample may be carry-over from other donors' samples.

The chain links TRBV6-5 to TRBJ1-4; 10 bases match TRBD1. V lost 6 bases, J lost 8 bases, and 6 bases stayed unmatched. The germline gives CDR1 MNHEY, CDR2 SVGAGI. The CDR3 sequence is 14 residues long. This chain's CDR3 is CASRGQGSGEKLFF. In DNA form, the CDR3 reads TGTGCCAGCAGGGGACAGGGGTCGGGGGAAAAACTGTTTTTT.

J is TRBJ2-5 and V is TRBV15; D is unclear. Germline V gives CDR1 LNHNV, CDR2 YYDKDF (reference sequence). Trimming pared 3 bases from V and 3 bases from J, leaving 5 bases between. There are 12 residues in the CDR3. The CDR3 protein is CATSSLKETQYF. CDR3 DNA sequence: TGTGCCACCAGCAGTTTGAAAGAGACCCAGTACTTC.

For the CDR3, the DNA is TGTGCCAGCAGCGCGGGGCGGGGTGCAACTAATGAAAAACTGTTTTTT. Translated: CASSAGRGATNEKLFF. The chain employs TRBV5-4 and TRBJ1-4, with D possibly TRBD1 on 5 matching bases. V lost 4 bases to trimming and J lost 0 bases, with 13 bases between them. From germline, CDR1 is SGHNT and CDR2 YYREEE (reference sequence). The CDR3 consists of 16 residues.

The chain couples TRBV28 to TRBJ2-3; TRBD1 is a possible D gene (6 bases). The length of the CDR3 is 12 residues. V dropped 6 bases and J dropped 5 bases, with 9 bases sitting between them. Germline V gene lookup returns CDR1 MDHEN and CDR2 SYDVKM. CDR3 residues: CASSQTGDTQYF. Here the CDR3 DNA reads TGTGCCAGCAGCCAGACAGGAGATACGCAGTATTTT. Full variable domain (missing parts from reference TRBV28 and TRBJ2-3): DVKVTQSSRYLVKRTGEKVFLECVQDMDHENMFWYRQDPGLGLRLIYFSYDVKMKEKGDIPEGYSVSREKKERFSLILESASTNQTSMYLCASSQTGDTQYFGPGTRLTVL.

This chain uses TRBV5-1 with TRBJ1-1, with 7 bases matching TRBD1. Per germline, CDR1 SGHRS and CDR2 YFSETQ. The CDR3 loop spans 15 amino acids. Germline trimming cut 5 bases from V and 1 base from J; bases unmatched to any gene: 8. The CDR3 DNA sequence: TGCGCCAGCAGACCCCGGACAGGCCCGAACACTGAAGCTTTCTTT. Amino acids: CASRPRTGPNTEAFF.

This rearrangement joins TRBV28 to TRBJ2-1; perhaps TRBD2 as D (5 bases). The CDR3 is made up of 14 amino acids. Germline lookup yields CDR1 MDHEN and CDR2 SYDVKM. Trimming pared 7 bases from V and 4 bases from J, leaving 14 bases between. DNA for the CDR3: TGTGCCAGCAATACTAGGTTCCGTTACAATGAGCAGTTCTTC. Amino acid sequence: CASNTRFRYNEQFF. The whole variable domain, remainder taken from reference TRBV28 and TRBJ2-1, is DVKVTQSSRYLVKRTGEKVFLECVQDMDHENMFWYRQDPGLGLRLIYFSYDVKMKEKGDIPEGYSVSREKKERFSLILESASTNQTSMYLCASNTRFRYNEQFFGPGTRLTVL.

The CDR3 sequence: CASSQAWGLALNTGELFF. CDR3 nucleotides: TGCGCCAGCAGCCAAGCGTGGGGACTAGCGTTGAACACCGGGGAGCTGTTTTTT. The V gene is TRBV4-3, the J gene TRBJ2-2, with 10 nucleotides matching TRBD2. The V segment lost 1 base and the J segment 1 base; nucleotides outside the gene matches: 6. The CDR3 consists of 18 residues. Germline CDR1 and CDR2: LGHNA and YSLEER.

This clone was seen only a few times. This sequence joins TRBV11-2 and TRBJ2-2, with D maybe TRBD1 (8 bases). Germline V gene sequence: CDR1 SGHAT, CDR2 FQNNGV. The V end lost 6 bases, the J end lost 6 bases, and 26 bases lay between the germline ends. The CDR3 sequence is 18 residues long. The CDR3 is CASRNPGQGGIYAGELFF. The CDR3 DNA is TGTGCCAGCAGAAACCCCGGACAGGGAGGGATCTATGCCGGGGAGCTGTTTTTT. Looking up the rest from reference TRBV11-2 and TRBJ2-2 gives the full variable domain: EAGVAQSPRYKIIEKRQSVAFWCNPISGHATLYWYQQILGQGPKLLIQFQNNGVVDDSQLPKDRFSAERLKGVDSTLKIQPAKLEDSAVYLCASRNPGQGGIYAGELFFGEGSRLTVL.

This clone has ten or more counts. This CDR3 is also generated by other DNA sequences in the sample. The chain joins TRBV14 to TRBJ1-2; D not certain. Germline values: CDR1 SGHDN, CDR2 FVKESK. This CDR3 has 11 amino acids. V was clipped by 0 bases and J by 8 bases, with 4 bases between them. The CDR3: CASSQEGGYTF. DNA for the CDR3: TGTGCCAGCAGCCAAGAAGGGGGCTACACCTTC.

This clone was counted a single time. The V gene is TRBV7-3, the J gene TRBJ2-2; 11 nucleotides match TRBD2. In germline, CDR1 is SGHTA, CDR2 FQGTGA. The CDR3 extends over 16 amino acids. The V segment lost 5 bases and the J segment 2 bases; nucleotides outside the gene matches: 4. The DNA for the CDR3 is TGTGCCAGCAGCCACGGGACTAGCGGAAACACCGGGGAGCTGTTTTTT. Translation gives CASSHGTSGNTGELFF.

This sequence joins TRBV5-4 and TRBJ2-1, with D perhaps TRBD2 (7 bases). CDR1 and CDR2 (germline): SGHNT, YYREEE (reference sequence). V lost 6 bases, J lost 7 bases, and 26 bases lay in between. This CDR3 contains 17 residues. The CDR3 spells CASTLGGMAQGKNEQFF. The CDR3 DNA reads TGTGCCAGCACCCTCGGGGGGATGGCGCAGGGGAAAAATGAGCAGTTCTTC.

The table lists this clone with a count of one. The chain recombines TRBV15 with TRBJ2-5; D is unclear. Trimming pared 0 bases from V and 5 bases from J, leaving 13 bases between. CDR1 LNHNV and CDR2 YYDKDF come from the germline V gene (reference sequence). The CDR3 loop spans 15 amino acids. CDR3 loop: CATSRDAMTAETQYF. CDR3 nucleotide sequence: TGTGCCACCAGCAGAGATGCGATGACCGCCGAGACCCAGTACTTC.

The chain is built from TRBV5-1 and TRBJ2-7; D possibly uses TRBD1 or TRBD2 (6 bases each). Germline lookup yields CDR1 SGHRS and CDR2 YFSETQ. Trimming cost V 4 bases and J 6 bases, with 20 bases left between them. This CDR3 region has 15 residues. Written as DNA, the CDR3 is TGCGCCAGCAGCGGAGGAGGGGGATCCGTCGTCGAGCAGTACTTC. Its translation is CASSGGGGSVVEQYF. Based on the CDR3 plus reference TRBV5-1 and TRBJ2-7, the full variable domain is KAGVTQTPRYLIKTRGQQVTLSCSPISGHRSVSWYQQTPGQGLQFLFEYFSETQRNKGNFPGRFSGRQFSNSRSEMNVSTLELGDSALYLCASSGGGGSVVEQYFGPGTRLTVT.

This chain links TRBV9 with TRBJ2-2; 10 positions match TRBD1. The junction had 4 bases not matched to a gene; V was cut back by 4 bases and J by 4 bases. CDR1 is SGDLS and CDR2 is YYNGEE in the germline V gene. The CDR3 has 15 amino acids. Here the CDR3 DNA reads TGTGCCAGCAGCCGGACAGGGGGTATCACCGGGGAGCTGTTTTTT. Amino acid sequence: CASSRTGGITGELFF.

The chain combines TRBV5-4 with TRBJ2-3; D uncertain. This CDR3 has 14 residues. Germline-derived CDR1 and CDR2 are SGHNT and YYREEE (reference sequence). With 4 bases removed from V and 2 bases from J, the gap between germline ends came to 11 bases. The CDR3 spells CASSPYQFTDTQYF. In DNA form, the CDR3 reads TGTGCCAGCAGCCCCTATCAATTCACAGATACGCAGTATTTT.

This clone was seen a single time. The chain combines TRBV5-1 with TRBJ1-5; TRBD1 is a possible D gene (6 bases). Germline V gene data show CDR1 as SGHRS and CDR2 as YFSETQ. V gave up 4 bases and J gave up 5 bases, with 16 bases separating them. The CDR3 has 15 amino acids. CDR3 amino acids: CASSPFLGADQPQHF. The CDR3 DNA sequence: TGCGCCAGCAGCCCTTTCTTGGGGGCGGATCAGCCCCAGCATTTT.

V and J are TRBV30 and TRBJ2-3; D might be TRBD1 or TRBD2, each matching 6 bases. This CDR3 region has 14 residues. V dropped 2 bases and J dropped 0 bases, with 9 bases sitting between them. The germline V gene has CDR1 GTSNPN and CDR2 SVGIG (reference sequence). The CDR3: CAWSRGTSTDTQYF. The DNA of the CDR3 is TGTGCCTGGAGTAGGGGGACTAGCACAGATACGCAGTATTTT. Supplemented by reference TRBV30 and TRBJ2-3, the full variable domain reads SQTIHQWPATLVQPVGSPLSLECTVEGTSNPNLYWYRQAAGRGLQLLFYSVGIGQISSEVPQNLSASRPQDRQFILSSKKLLLSDSGFYLCAWSRGTSTDTQYFGPGTRLTVL.

The gene calls are TRBV9 and TRBJ1-2; possible D gene TRBD1, 5 bases. CDR3 length: 15 amino acids. The germline V and J ends were trimmed by 3 bases and 4 bases, with 16 bases remaining between them. Germline V lookup: CDR1 SGDLS, CDR2 YYNGEE. The CDR3 DNA sequence: TGTGCCAGCAGCGCGAACGGACGGGGCGGCTATGGCTACACCTTC. Translated, it gives CASSANGRGGYGYTF.

The V call is TRBV9, the J call TRBJ1-3; weak D call: TRBD1 (5 bases). CDR1 and CDR2 (germline): SGDLS, YYNGEE. The germline V and J ends were trimmed by 4 bases and 4 bases, with 18 bases remaining between them. The CDR3 consists of 16 residues. This CDR3 reads CASSLTELGVGNTIYF. The DNA for the CDR3 is TGTGCCAGCAGCCTGACAGAGTTGGGAGTGGGAAACACCATATATTTT. The full variable domain, completed using reference TRBV9 and TRBJ1-3, is DSGVTQTPKHLITATGQRVTLRCSPRSGDLSVYWYQQSLDQGLQFLIQYYNGEERAKGNILERFSAQQFPDLHSELNLSSLELGDSALYFCASSLTELGVGNTIYFGEGSWLTVV.

The CDR3 coding sequence is TGTGCCAGCAGCTTATCAGGACGATCCAACACCATATATTTT. Its protein product is CASSLSGRSNTIYF. V is TRBV7-8 and J is TRBJ1-3, with unresolved D. The V gene lost 2 bases and the J gene lost 7 bases, with 12 bases spanning the gap. The CDR3 has 14 amino acids. Germline CDR1 and CDR2: SGHVS and FQNEAQ.

The gene calls are TRBV5-1 and TRBJ1-1; D might be TRBD1 (5 bases). The germline CDR1 and CDR2 sequences are SGHRS and YFSETQ. V was trimmed by 3 bases and J by 0 bases, leaving 9 bases between them. This CDR3 comprises 14 residues. The CDR3 is CASSWTTMNTEAFF. In nucleotides, the CDR3 is TGCGCCAGCAGCTGGACAACAATGAACACTGAAGCTTTCTTT.

On this clone itself: This likely reflects a read error, since a far larger clone is one base away. No conserved phenylalanine or tryptophan ends this CDR3, so it is likely a read error. The V call is TRBV28, the J call TRBJ2-7; 13 nucleotides match TRBD2. CDR3 size: 14 residues. J lost 3 bases, V lost 8 bases, and 4 bases had no gene match. CDR1 and CDR2 (germline): MDHEN, SYDVKM. CDR3 nucleotides: TGTGCCAGCCAGACTAGCGGGAGGCTCTACGAGCAGTACCTC. Encoded protein: CASQTSGRLYEQYL.

This rearrangement joins TRBV7-9 to TRBJ2-1, with TRBD1 identical over 8 bases. Germline CDR1 and CDR2: SEHNR and FQNEAQ (reference sequence). The CDR3 length is 15 residues. Trimming at V came to 0 bases and at J to 9 bases, leaving 7 bases not matched to a gene. CDR3 in DNA: TGTGCCAGCAGCTTAGCAGGACAGGGTAATGGTGAGCAGTTCTTC. Translating it yields CASSLAGQGNGEQFF.

The genes are TRBV11-2 and TRBJ2-7; the D is unclear. The germline V and J ends were trimmed by 0 bases and 2 bases, with 5 bases remaining between them. The CDR3 is 13 residues long. Germline lookup yields CDR1 SGHAT and CDR2 FQNNGV. The CDR3 DNA sequence: TGTGCCAGCAGCTTAGACGGCACCTACGAGCAGTACTTC. As protein: CASSLDGTYEQYF.